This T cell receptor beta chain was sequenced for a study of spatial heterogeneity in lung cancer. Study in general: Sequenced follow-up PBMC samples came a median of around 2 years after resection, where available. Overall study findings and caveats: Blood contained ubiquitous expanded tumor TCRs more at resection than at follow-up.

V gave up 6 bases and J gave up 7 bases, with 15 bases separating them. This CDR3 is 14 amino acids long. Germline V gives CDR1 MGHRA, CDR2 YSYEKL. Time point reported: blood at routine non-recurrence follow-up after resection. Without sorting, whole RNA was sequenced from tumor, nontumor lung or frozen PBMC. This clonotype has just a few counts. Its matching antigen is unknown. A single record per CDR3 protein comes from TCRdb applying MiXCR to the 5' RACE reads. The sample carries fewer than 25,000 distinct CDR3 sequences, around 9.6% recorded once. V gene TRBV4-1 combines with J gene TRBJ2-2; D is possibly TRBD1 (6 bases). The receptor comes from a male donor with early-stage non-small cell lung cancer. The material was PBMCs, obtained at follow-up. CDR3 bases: TGCGCCAGCAGGCCAGGGGAGAACGGCGGGGAGCTGTTTTTT. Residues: CASRPGENGGELFF.